Below are 14 T cell receptor beta chains sequenced from a single sample in a study of shared clonotypes between healthy human individuals. Sequenced by immunoSEQ multiplex PCR; TCRdb stores in-frame clones only, minus some. The sample shows roughly 890,000 clones, 80% to 95% of them seen only once. In the naive CD8 group, cells lacked CD45RO and were positively selected for CCR7, so terminally differentiated effector memory CD45RA+ cells were left out. What was sequenced was naive CD8+ T cells sorted from blood. These receptors were obtained from a man younger than 45 in good health.

The rearrangement joins TRBV4-2 to TRBJ2-1, with 7 bases aligning to TRBD2. Germline lookup yields CDR1 LGHNA and CDR2 YNFKEQ. The length of the CDR3 is 17 residues. With 3 bases clipped from V and 4 bases from J, the junction kept 12 bases outside the gene matches. CDR3 sequence (DNA): TGTGCCAGCAGCCACCCGCGAAGCGGGACTTTATACAATGAGCAGTTCTTC. It specifies CASSHPRSGTLYNEQFF.

This chain links TRBV29-1 with TRBJ2-1, with D perhaps TRBD2 (5 bases). This CDR3 region has 11 residues. Per germline, CDR1 SQVTM and CDR2 ANQGSEA. The V gene lost 5 bases and the J gene lost 7 bases, with 9 bases spanning the gap. The chain's CDR3 is CSVTGLNEQFF. The CDR3 DNA reads TGCAGCGTTACCGGACTTAATGAGCAGTTCTTC.

For this clone: The sample contains more than one DNA sequence encoding this CDR3. The genes are TRBV7-6 and TRBJ2-7; D is possibly TRBD1 (6 bases). The CDR3 totals 13 residues. V dropped 5 bases and J dropped 1 base, with 9 bases sitting between them. Germline loops: CDR1 SGHVS, CDR2 FNYEAQ. The CDR3 sequence is CASSPTGSYEQYF. The CDR3 DNA reads as TGTGCCAGCAGCCCCACAGGGTCCTACGAGCAGTACTTC.

The genes are TRBV19 and TRBJ2-1; 8 bases match TRBD2. Germline V gene data show CDR1 as LNHDA and CDR2 as SQIVND (reference sequence). The V gene end was trimmed by 1 base and the J gene end by 3 bases; junction bases not matched to a gene: 2. The CDR3 contains 15 residues. The CDR3 DNA follows: TGTGCCAGTAGTATAGTACTAGCGGACTACAATGAGCAGTTCTTC. The encoded protein is CASSIVLADYNEQFF.

This chain uses TRBV6-4 with TRBJ2-2, with TRBD1 matching 7 bases. The V and J ends lost 3 bases and 6 bases, in that order; junction bases with no gene match: 10. Germline V lookup: CDR1 MRHNA, CDR2 SNTAGT. The CDR3 extends over 16 amino acids. CDR3 nucleotide sequence: TGTGCCAGCAGTGATTCCGGAACAGGGGTCCCCGGGGAGCTGTTTTTT. Its translation is CASSDSGTGVPGELFF.

The rearrangement joins TRBV27 to TRBJ2-7, with D possibly matching TRBD1 (5 bases). Trimming pared 2 bases from V and 3 bases from J, leaving 14 bases between. The CDR3 has 15 residues. CDR1 is MNHEY, CDR2 SMNVEV, per germline (reference sequence). CDR3 sequence (DNA): TGTGCCAGCAGTTTAGAAAAACAGGCGAGCTACGAGCAGTACTTC. It is translated as CASSLEKQASYEQYF.

J is TRBJ2-7 and V is TRBV6-1; 7 bases match TRBD1. This CDR3 contains 13 residues. In germline, CDR1 is MNHNS, CDR2 SASEGT. V was clipped by 8 bases and J by 1 base; unmatched bases: 5. The CDR3 loop reads CASRQGSSYEQYF. DNA for the CDR3: TGTGCCAGCCGACAGGGTTCATCCTACGAGCAGTACTTC.

The rearrangement joins TRBV5-6 to TRBJ2-1, with no clear D. The germline V gene has CDR1 SGHDT and CDR2 YYEEEE. The CDR3 runs to 17 residues. Trimming took off 0 bases at V and 2 bases at J, with 15 bases between the two ends. The DNA for the CDR3 is TGTGCCAGCAGCTTGGGTAGGTCCGAAGGACCCTACAATGAGCAGTTCTTC. Translated, it gives CASSLGRSEGPYNEQFF.

This chain uses TRBV7-2 with TRBJ2-7; TRBD1 aligns across 7 bases. CDR1 and CDR2 (germline): SGHTA, FQGNSA. J lost 1 base, V lost 5 bases, and 5 bases had no gene match. This CDR3 comprises 14 residues. The CDR3 loop is CASSGTGQSYEQYF. The CDR3 nucleotides read TGTGCCAGCAGCGGAACGGGACAGTCCTACGAGCAGTACTTC.

This chain joins TRBV2 and TRBJ2-1; the D is unclear. Germline-derived CDR1 and CDR2 are SNHLY and FYNNEI. The CDR3 totals 13 residues. V was clipped by 0 bases and J by 6 bases, with 6 bases between them. Written as DNA, the CDR3 is TGTGCCAGCAGTGAAGCAAGTCCCAATGAGCAGTTCTTC. Translated, it gives CASSEASPNEQFF.

The V gene is TRBV7-2, the J gene TRBJ2-5; D may be TRBD1 or TRBD2 (6 bases each). The CDR3 has 16 amino acids. V lost 5 bases and J 1 base, leaving 17 bases between the germline ends. The germline gives CDR1 SGHTA, CDR2 FQGNSA. DNA for the CDR3: TGTGCCAGCAGCCAGAGGGGGGCAGGGGCCCAAGAGACCCAGTACTTC. Amino acids: CASSQRGAGAQETQYF.

The rearrangement links TRBV27 to TRBJ2-7; D is unclear. The CDR3 contains 16 residues. CDR1 and CDR2 from the germline V gene are MNHEY and SMNVEV (reference sequence). The V gene lost 0 bases and the J gene lost 3 bases, with 15 bases spanning the gap. The CDR3: CASSLSAVLKGYEQYF. CDR3 DNA: TGTGCCAGCAGTTTATCAGCTGTATTGAAAGGCTACGAGCAGTACTTC.

Comments on this clone: This specimen includes other DNA sequences encoding the same CDR3. The rearrangement joins TRBV9 to TRBJ2-2, with D possibly TRBD1 on 6 matching bases. The V gene lost 0 bases and the J gene lost 2 bases, with 8 bases spanning the gap. The CDR3 covers 15 residues. Germline V lookup: CDR1 SGDLS, CDR2 YYNGEE. The CDR3 nucleotides are TGTGCCAGCAGCGTAGGGACAGTCAACACCGGGGAGCTGTTTTTT. Translated: CASSVGTVNTGELFF.

The chain couples TRBV7-9 to TRBJ2-1, with D maybe TRBD2 (6 bases). The germline gives CDR1 SEHNR, CDR2 FQNEAQ (reference sequence). Trimming removed 5 bases at V and 0 bases at J, with 14 bases between. The length of the CDR3 is 16 residues. The CDR3 sequence: CASSLLAVSSYNEQFF. The CDR3 DNA reads as TGTGCCAGCAGCCTTTTAGCGGTCAGCTCCTACAATGAGCAGTTCTTC.